The 21 T cell receptor beta chains below come from one sample, sequenced in a study of shared clonotypes between healthy human individuals. Assay used: immunoSEQ multiplex PCR; TCRdb lists only in-frame clones, some missing. The repertoire includes 2 million to 2.5 million clones, over 85% of them detected once, and roughly 0.36% sits in the top ten. Material for sequencing was naive CD4+ T cells from PBMCs. The sample's subset: CD45RA+ positively selected. The receptor set was obtained from a young man in good health. Some clones in this sample may be carry-over from other donors' samples.

This chain links TRBV18 with TRBJ2-4; no clear D. CDR3 length: 14 residues. Germline assignment: CDR1 KGHSH and CDR2 LQKENI. With 6 bases removed from V and 0 bases from J, the gap between germline ends came to 9 bases. CDR3: CASSPQIAKNIQYF. In DNA form, the CDR3 reads TGTGCCAGCTCCCCGCAGATAGCCAAAAACATTCAGTACTTC.

The genes are TRBV5-1 and TRBJ1-4, with D possibly being TRBD1 (5 bases). Germline assignment: CDR1 SGHRS and CDR2 YFSETQ. V shed 9 bases and J shed 6 bases, with 21 bases lying between them. There are 15 residues in the CDR3. CDR3: CATLPEPGNHEKLFF. CDR3 bases: TGCGCCACCCTACCCGAGCCAGGGAATCATGAAAAACTGTTTTTT.

The genes are TRBV30 and TRBJ1-5; D is possibly TRBD1 (6 bases). The germline V and J ends were trimmed by 2 bases and 7 bases, with 12 bases remaining between them. In germline, CDR1 is GTSNPN, CDR2 SVGIG (reference sequence). The CDR3 runs 13 residues. The CDR3 is CAWSQGGGQPQHF. The CDR3 nucleotides read TGTGCCTGGAGTCAAGGGGGAGGCCAGCCCCAGCATTTT.

The CDR3 protein is CATHPGTGNQAYEQYF. CDR3 sequence (DNA): TGTGCCACTCATCCCGGGACAGGGAACCAAGCCTACGAGCAGTACTTC. J is TRBJ2-7 and V is TRBV19; 9 nucleotides match TRBD1. Germline V CDR1 and CDR2: LNHDA, SQIVND (reference sequence). The CDR3 runs to 16 residues. With 10 bases clipped from V and 2 bases from J, the junction kept 15 bases outside the gene matches.

The CDR3 loop reads CASSSDGWGTEAFF. The CDR3 DNA reads TGTGCCAGCAGCTCTGACGGATGGGGCACTGAAGCTTTCTTT. The J gene is TRBJ1-1, the V gene TRBV7-8; D remains ambiguous. Per the germline V gene, CDR1 is SGHVS and CDR2 is FQNEAQ. The V end was cut by 4 bases, the J end by 4 bases, with 13 bases between. The CDR3 consists of 14 residues.

The genes are TRBV18 and TRBJ1-1; D gene unclear. Germline CDR1 is KGHSH and CDR2 is LQKENI. CDR3 length equals 13 residues. V was trimmed by 4 bases and J by 1 base, leaving 7 bases between them. The CDR3 DNA reads as TGTGCCAGCTCACAAACAGAGAACACTGAAGCTTTCTTT. Translation gives CASSQTENTEAFF. Drawing the rest from reference TRBV18 and TRBJ1-1, the complete variable domain is NAGVMQNPRHLVRRRGQEARLRCSPMKGHSHVYWYRQLPEEGLKFMVYLQKENIIDESGMPKERFSAEFPKEGPSILRIQQVVRGDSAAYFCASSQTENTEAFFGQGTRLTVV.

The chain joins TRBV19 to TRBJ2-7; D gene unclear. The V and J ends lost 5 bases and 2 bases respectively, with 16 bases between them. The CDR3 is 15 residues long. CDR1 and CDR2 from the germline V gene are LNHDA and SQIVND (reference sequence). CDR3 nucleotides: TGTGCCAGTAGTGATAACAGAAAACCACCCTACGAGCAGTACTTC. This encodes CASSDNRKPPYEQYF.

V is TRBV11-3 and J is TRBJ2-1; possibly TRBD2 for D (6 bases). Germline V gene data show CDR1 as SGHNT and CDR2 as YENEEA. Trimming left V 5 bases short and J 4 bases short, with 15 bases between. This CDR3 is 15 amino acids long. In DNA, the CDR3 is TGTGCCAGCAGCCTATTCGGAGGGGTTTACAATGAGCAGTTCTTC. It encodes CASSLFGGVYNEQFF.

The rearrangement links TRBV2 to TRBJ1-1; 12 bases map to TRBD1. The CDR3 extends over 15 amino acids. After removal of 8 bases from V and 0 bases from J, the junction contained 4 bases not matched to a gene. CDR1 and CDR2 from the germline V gene are SNHLY and FYNNEI. CDR3 region: CASRGTGGLNTEAFF. The CDR3 DNA sequence: TGTGCCAGCCGAGGGACAGGGGGCCTGAACACTGAAGCTTTCTTT. The full variable domain, rest sourced from reference TRBV2 and TRBJ1-1, is EPEVTQTPSHQVTQMGQEVILRCVPISNHLYFYWYRQILGQKVEFLVSFYNNEISEKSEIFDDQFSVERPDGSNFTLKIRSTKLEDSAMYFCASRGTGGLNTEAFFGQGTRLTVV.

The V and J genes are TRBV6-5 and TRBJ1-2; no clear D. This CDR3 is 15 amino acids long. Trimming cost V 2 bases and J 8 bases, with 18 bases left between them. Germline assignment: CDR1 MNHEY and CDR2 SVGAGI. CDR3 protein: CASSYKPEGMGGYTF. The CDR3 DNA reads as TGTGCCAGCAGTTACAAGCCCGAGGGAATGGGGGGCTACACCTTC.

This clone showed up just once. The chain carries TRBV25-1 and TRBJ2-3, with D maybe TRBD2 (6 bases). CDR3 size: 16 residues. The V gene lost 3 bases and the J gene lost 0 bases, with 13 bases spanning the gap. Germline V gene lookup returns CDR1 MGHDK and CDR2 SYGVNS. The CDR3 DNA is TGTGCCAGCAGTGATGAACCTAGCGTGAGCACAGATACGCAGTATTTT. The encoded protein is CASSDEPSVSTDTQYF.

CDR3 nucleotides: TGTGCCAGCGCCCCTCAGGGTAACGACTATGGCTACACCTTC. Amino acid sequence: CASAPQGNDYGYTF. J is TRBJ1-2 and V is TRBV18; possibly TRBD1 for D (5 bases). CDR3 length: 14 amino acids. With 8 bases removed from V and 3 bases from J, the gap between germline ends came to 16 bases. Germline lookup yields CDR1 KGHSH and CDR2 LQKENI.

V usage is TRBV15 and J usage is TRBJ2-7; D is possibly TRBD1 (6 bases). Trimming stripped 1 base from V and 4 bases from J, with 17 bases between. The CDR3 consists of 16 residues. Germline V lookup: CDR1 LNHNV, CDR2 YYDKDF (reference sequence). CDR3 protein: CATSRVGAQRNYEQYF. CDR3 coding DNA: TGTGCCACCAGCAGAGTGGGGGCGCAGCGGAATTACGAGCAGTACTTC.

V usage is TRBV29-1 and J usage is TRBJ1-5, with a possible D match to TRBD1 (5 bases). The CDR3 totals 13 residues. The germline gives CDR1 SQVTM, CDR2 ANQGSEA. The germline V and J ends were trimmed by 4 bases and 3 bases, with 10 bases remaining between them. The CDR3 DNA follows: TGCAGCGTTGGAACAGGCAACAATCAGCCCCAGCATTTT. Amino acids: CSVGTGNNQPQHF.

This clone has just one count. J is TRBJ2-6 and V is TRBV19; D might be TRBD2 (6 bases). The CDR3 is 16 amino acids. Trimming took 2 bases from V and 1 from J, leaving 9 bases between them. The germline V gene has CDR1 LNHDA and CDR2 SQIVND (reference sequence). CDR3 nucleotides: TGTGCCAGTAGTATAATTGGGGGGTCTGGGGCCAACGTCCTGACTTTC. Protein sequence: CASSIIGGSGANVLTF.

In DNA form, the CDR3 reads TGTGCCAGCAGCCCGGGACGGCTCTACGAGCAGTACTTC. It yields the protein CASSPGRLYEQYF. The chain combines TRBV6-6 with TRBJ2-7; D may match TRBD1 or TRBD2 (5 bases each). The CDR3 sequence is 13 residues long. V lost 6 bases to trimming and J lost 3 bases, with 12 bases between them. Germline CDR1 reads MNHNY; CDR2 reads SVGAGI (reference sequence).

The V and J genes are TRBV7-3 and TRBJ2-3, with D uncertain. The CDR3 contains 15 residues. Per germline, CDR1 SGHTA and CDR2 FQGTGA. The ends were cut back, 3 bases at V and 2 bases at J, with 12 bases in the middle. CDR3: CASSLVPFPTDTQYF. CDR3 sequence (DNA): TGTGCCAGCAGCTTGGTGCCTTTCCCCACAGATACGCAGTATTTT.

The V call is TRBV5-1, the J call TRBJ1-4, with 10 bases identical to TRBD1. V lost 4 bases and J lost 8; bases outside the gene matches: 8. The CDR3 is 15 amino acids. Germline values: CDR1 SGHRS, CDR2 YFSETQ. CDR3 loop: CASSRTGGQGEKLFF. The DNA of the CDR3 is TGCGCCAGCAGCAGGACAGGGGGTCAGGGGGAAAAACTGTTTTTT.

The chain links TRBV27 to TRBJ1-2; the D is unclear. V lost 6 bases and J lost 1, with 15 bases in between. The CDR3 is made up of 15 amino acids. Germline lookup yields CDR1 MNHEY and CDR2 SMNVEV (reference sequence). CDR3 DNA: TGTGCCAGCAGCCCTACAAGAAATAGTAACTATGGCTACACCTTC. Protein: CASSPTRNSNYGYTF.

The J gene is TRBJ2-2, the V gene TRBV29-1; D not resolved. In germline, CDR1 is SQVTM, CDR2 ANQGSEA. CDR3 size: 14 residues. V was shortened by 6 bases and J by 0 bases, with 11 bases between the two germline ends. Here the CDR3 DNA reads TGCAGCGTCAAACCCGGTCCGAACACCGGGGAGCTGTTTTTT. This codes for CSVKPGPNTGELFF.

This chain uses TRBV30 with TRBJ1-4; D call uncertain. With 2 bases removed from V and 4 bases from J, the gap between germline ends came to 8 bases. The CDR3 has 13 residues. CDR1 is GTSNPN, CDR2 SVGIG, per germline (reference sequence). Here the CDR3 DNA reads TGTGCCTGGAGTAACGGTTATAATGAAAAACTGTTTTTT. The encoded protein is CAWSNGYNEKLFF.